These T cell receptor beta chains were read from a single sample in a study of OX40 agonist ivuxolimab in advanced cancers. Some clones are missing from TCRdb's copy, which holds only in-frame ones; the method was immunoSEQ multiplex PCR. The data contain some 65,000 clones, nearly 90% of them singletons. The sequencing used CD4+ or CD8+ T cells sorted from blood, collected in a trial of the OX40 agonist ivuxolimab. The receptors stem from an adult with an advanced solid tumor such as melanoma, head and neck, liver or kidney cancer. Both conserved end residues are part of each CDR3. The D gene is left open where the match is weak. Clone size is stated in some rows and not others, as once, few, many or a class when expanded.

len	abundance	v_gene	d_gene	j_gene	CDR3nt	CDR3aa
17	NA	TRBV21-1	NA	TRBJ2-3	TGTGCCAGCAGCAAACGGTTAACAGCGGGAGACGGGGCCAAGCGGTATTTT	CASSKRLTAGDGAKRYF
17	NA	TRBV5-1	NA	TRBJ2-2	TGCGCCAGCAGCTTCTCCCCCGCCGGGCCGGACACCGGGGAGCTGTTTTTT	CASSFSPAGPDTGELFF
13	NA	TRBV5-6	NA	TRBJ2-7	TGTGCCAGCAGCTTGATTGCCAGCTACGAGCAGTACTTC	CASSLIASYEQYF
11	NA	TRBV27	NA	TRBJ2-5	TGTGCCAGCGGCTGGCAAGAGACCCAGTACTTC	CASGWQETQYF
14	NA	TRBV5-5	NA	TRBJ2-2	TGTGCCAGCAGCCCCGTGGCCAACACCGGGGAGCTGTTTTTT	CASSPVANTGELFF
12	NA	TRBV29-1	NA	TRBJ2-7	TGCAGCGTCGCGAAACAAGGGCACGAGCAGTACTTC	CSVAKQGHEQYF
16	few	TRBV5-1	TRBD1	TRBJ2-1	TGCGCCAGCAGCCCCGGGACAGGGGGACTCTACAATGAGCAGTTCTTC	CASSPGTGGLYNEQFF
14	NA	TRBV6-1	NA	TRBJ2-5	TGTGCCAGCAGTCCCGGACCTGGCCGAGAGACCCAGTACTTC	CASSPGPGRETQYF
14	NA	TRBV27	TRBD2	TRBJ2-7	TGTGCCAGCAGTTTCGGCGGGGGGAACTACGAGCAGTACTTC	CASSFGGGNYEQYF
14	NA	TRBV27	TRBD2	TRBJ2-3	TGTGCCAGCAGTTTGCTAGCGGGTGCGGATACGCAGTATTTT	CASSLLAGADTQYF
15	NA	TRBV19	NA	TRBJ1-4	TGTGCCAGTAGTATATCTTCCCAGGGAGGCGAAAAACTGTTTTTT	CASSISSQGGEKLFF
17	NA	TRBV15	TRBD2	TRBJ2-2	TGTGCCACCAGCAGATCCCGATTAGCGGGGGTGGACGGGGAGCTGTTTTTT	CATSRSRLAGVDGELFF
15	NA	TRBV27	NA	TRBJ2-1	TGTGCCAGCAGTTTATTGGCAGGGTCCTACAATGAGCAGTTCTTC	CASSLLAGSYNEQFF
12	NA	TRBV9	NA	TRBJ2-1	TGTGCCAGCAGTGGGATTGGAAATGAGCAGTTCTTC	CASSGIGNEQFF
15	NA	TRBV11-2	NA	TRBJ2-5	TGTGCCAGCAGCACCGGACACACGTACCAAGAGACCCAGTACTTC	CASSTGHTYQETQYF
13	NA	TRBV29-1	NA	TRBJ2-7	TGCAGCGTTGTTAGGGACATAAGTGGCGAGCAGTACTTC	CSVVRDISGEQYF
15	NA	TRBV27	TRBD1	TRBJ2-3	TGTGCCAGCAGTATCCGGGACAGGGGTATAGATACGCAGTATTTT	CASSIRDRGIDTQYF
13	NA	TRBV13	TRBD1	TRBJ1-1	TGTGCCAGCAGCTGGGACAGGGGCACTGAAGCTTTCTTT	CASSWDRGTEAFF
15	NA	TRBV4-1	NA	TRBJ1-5	TGCGCCAGCAGCCAAGGCCGGGGAGGCAATCAGCCCCAGCATTTT	CASSQGRGGNQPQHF
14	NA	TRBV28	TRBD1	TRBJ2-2	TGTGCCAGCAGTTGGACAGGGAACACCGGGGAGCTGTTTTTT	CASSWTGNTGELFF
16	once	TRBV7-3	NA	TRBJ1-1	TGTGCCAGCAGCTTAATGGGTGGATCTGATAACACTGAAGCTTTCTTT	CASSLMGGSDNTEAFF
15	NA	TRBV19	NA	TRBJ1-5	TGTGCCAGTAGCATCGGGGATGACGGCAATCAGCCCCAGCATTTT	CASSIGDDGNQPQHF
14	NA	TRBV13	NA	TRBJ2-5	TGTGCCAGCACCGAGGGGGGACCTCAAGAGACCCAGTACTTC	CASTEGGPQETQYF
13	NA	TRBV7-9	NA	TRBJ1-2	TGTGCCAGCGACCCTATTATGGTGGTGGGCTACACCTTC	CASDPIMVVGYTF
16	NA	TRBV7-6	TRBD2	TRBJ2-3	TGTGCCAGCAAAGCGGGAGGGTCCTGGGGGCCAGATACGCAGTATTTT	CASKAGGSWGPDTQYF
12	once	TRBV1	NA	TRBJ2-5	TGCACCAGCATACAGTGCCGAGAGACCCAGTACTTC	CTSIQCRETQYF
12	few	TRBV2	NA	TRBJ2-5	TGTGCCAGCAGCGACCCGGGTGAGACCCAGTACTTC	CASSDPGETQYF
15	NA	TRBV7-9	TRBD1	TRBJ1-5	TGTGCCAGCAGCTTAGAGACAGGGGGCCCTCAGCCCCAGCATTTT	CASSLETGGPQPQHF
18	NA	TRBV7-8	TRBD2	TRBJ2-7	TGTGCCAGCAGCTTAGTCGTCAAGGGAGGGGTCATCTCCTACGAGCAGTACTTC	CASSLVVKGGVISYEQYF
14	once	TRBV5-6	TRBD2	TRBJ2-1	TGTGCCAGCAGCTTGATGCTAGCGGGAGGGAGGCAGTTCTTC	CASSLMLAGGRQFF
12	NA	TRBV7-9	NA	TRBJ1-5	TGTGCCAGCAGCCCTATAATTCAGCCCCAGCATTTT	CASSPIIQPQHF
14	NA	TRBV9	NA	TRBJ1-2	TGTGCCAGCAGCGTAGCGGCAGATTCCTATGGCTACACCTTC	CASSVAADSYGYTF
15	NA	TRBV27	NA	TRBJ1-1	TGTGCCAGCAGTAAAAAGACAGGTAGGAACACTGAAGCTTTCTTT	CASSKKTGRNTEAFF
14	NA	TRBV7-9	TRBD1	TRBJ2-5	TGTGCCAGCAGCCGGGACAGGAACCAAGAGACCCAGTACTTC	CASSRDRNQETQYF
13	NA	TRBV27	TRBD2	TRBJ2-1	TGTGCCACAGGACTAGCGGTTTACAATGAGCAGTTCTTC	CATGLAVYNEQFF
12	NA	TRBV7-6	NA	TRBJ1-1	TGTGCCAGCAGCCGCGAGGGGACTGAAGCTTTCTTT	CASSREGTEAFF
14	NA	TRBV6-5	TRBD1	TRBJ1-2	TGTGCCAGCAGTTACCAGGGGGCAAGCTATGGCTACACCTTC	CASSYQGASYGYTF
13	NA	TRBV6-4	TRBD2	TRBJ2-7	TGTGCCAGCAGTCCAGCGGGAGGGCTGGAGCAGTACTTC	CASSPAGGLEQYF
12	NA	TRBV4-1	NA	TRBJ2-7	TGCGCCAGCAGCGGTCGGGGTCCCGAGCAGTACTTC	CASSGRGPEQYF
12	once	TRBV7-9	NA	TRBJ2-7	TGTGCCAGCAGCGCCGGGGTGGGCGAGCAGTACTTC	CASSAGVGEQYF
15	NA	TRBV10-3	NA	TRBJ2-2	TGTGCCATCAGTGAAGCGTTCACGAACACCGGGGAGCTGTTTTTT	CAISEAFTNTGELFF
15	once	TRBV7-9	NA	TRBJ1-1	TGTGCCAGCAGCTCACCAACGGGGACCCCTTCTGAAGCTTTCTTT	CASSSPTGTPSEAFF
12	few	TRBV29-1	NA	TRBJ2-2	TGCAGCGTTGACCCCTCGGACGGGGAGCTGTTTTTT	CSVDPSDGELFF
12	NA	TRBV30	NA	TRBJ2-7	TGTGCCTGGAGTTCGGGGATCCACGAGCAGTACTTC	CAWSSGIHEQYF
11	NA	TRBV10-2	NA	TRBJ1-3	TGCGCCAGCAGTGAGTTCCACACCATATATTTT	CASSEFHTIYF
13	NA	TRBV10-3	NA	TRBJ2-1	TGTGCCATCAGTGGTAAGGGGGGCAATGAGCAGTTCTTC	CAISGKGGNEQFF
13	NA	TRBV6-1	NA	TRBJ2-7	TGTGCCACCCAAGGGGGAGGGGGCTACGAGCAGTACTTC	CATQGGGGYEQYF
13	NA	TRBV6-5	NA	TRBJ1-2	TGTGCCAGCAGTTACTCCAGGGTGTATGGCTACACCTTC	CASSYSRVYGYTF
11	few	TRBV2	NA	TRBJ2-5	TGTGCCAGCGGGTTTGGAGAGACCCAGTACTTC	CASGFGETQYF
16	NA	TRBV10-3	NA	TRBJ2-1	TGTGCCATCAGTGAATCTGCAGGGGTCACGTACAATGAGCAGTTCTTC	CAISESAGVTYNEQFF
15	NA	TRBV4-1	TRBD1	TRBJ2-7	TGCGCCAGCAGTCTGGGACAGGGTCTTTCCTACGAGCAGTACTTC	CASSLGQGLSYEQYF
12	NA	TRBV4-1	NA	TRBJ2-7	TGCGCCAGCAGCCAAGACGCCTACGAGCAGTACTTC	CASSQDAYEQYF
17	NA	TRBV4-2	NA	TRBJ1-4	TGTGCCAGCAGCCAATGGAAGGTGGCCTCAACTAATGAAAAACTGTTTTTT	CASSQWKVASTNEKLFF